Sequencing of this T cell receptor beta chain was carried out in a study of cytomegalovirus exposure and HLA in healthy donors. With respect to this clone: Its antigen is undetermined.

Findings and caveats of the study: Within an earlier analysis, most TCR beta V segments proved productive either about 90% or about 30% of the time. Rare sequences made up most TCRs, while some public TCRs were found in many donors. Follow-up analysis found HLA locus-dependent TCR association rates, highest for DRB1 and lowest for HLA-C.

This CDR3 has 12 amino acids. Germline assignment: CDR1 MDHEN and CDR2 SYDVKM. V lost 2 bases, J lost 11 bases, and 7 bases lay in between. Amplification used 60 Vbeta primers and 13 Jbeta primers. Profiling relied on immunoSEQ multiplex PCR, and the TCRdb table lists in-frame clones only, not all of them. The data hold under 150,000 clones, with around 78% observed a single time. The V gene is TRBV28, the J gene TRBJ2-6; D is unclear. The TCR sequence derives from a woman aged 45-65 years in good health and CMV-seronegative. The sequenced sample was PBMCs. The CDR3 is CASSLPGYVLTF. The CDR3 DNA follows: TGTGCCAGCAGTTTACCGGGTTACGTCCTGACTTTC.